The 26 T cell receptor beta chains reported below all come from one sample, sequenced in a study of blood T cells in healthy people across ages. Together with a sample-barcoded 5' primer, a J-beta primer mix was included in a second PCR lasting about 7 to 12 cycles. TCRdb passed the 5' RACE reads through MiXCR, listing each CDR3 protein once. The table has some 1.7 million distinct CDR3 sequences, roughly 30% seen once. The material sequenced was blood. These TCRs come from a woman in her 30s in good health.

The genes are TRBV20-1 and TRBJ2-5; 11 positions match TRBD2. Germline CDR1 is DFQATT and CDR2 is SNEGSKA (reference sequence). The CDR3 has 15 amino acids. Unmatched junction bases numbered 7, after V lost 0 bases and J lost 7 bases. The CDR3 protein is CSAREIAGGRGTQYF. The CDR3 bases are TGCAGTGCTAGAGAAATAGCGGGAGGGCGGGGGACCCAGTACTTC.

The chain joins TRBV5-6 to TRBJ2-1, with D perhaps TRBD1 or TRBD2 (5 bases each). This CDR3 has 15 residues. Trimming shortened V by 0 bases and J by 7 bases, and 14 bases separated the two germline ends. Germline lookup yields CDR1 SGHDT and CDR2 YYEEEE. CDR3 residues: CASSLAFRDQNEQFF. CDR3 sequence (DNA): TGTGCCAGCAGCTTGGCTTTCCGGGACCAGAATGAGCAGTTCTTC.

This clonotype was observed a single time. The V and J genes are TRBV6-6 and TRBJ1-3; no reliable D call. Trimming cost V 0 bases and J 0 bases, with 3 bases left between them. This CDR3 region has 14 residues. Germline V gene lookup returns CDR1 MNHNY and CDR2 SVGAGI (reference sequence). The CDR3 loop is CASSYSTSGNTIYF. The CDR3 nucleotides are TGTGCCAGCAGTTACTCCACCTCTGGAAACACCATATATTTT.

This clonotype was seen only a few times. The J gene is TRBJ2-1, the V gene TRBV7-9; D gene unclear. The CDR3 has 14 amino acids. V was cut by 3 bases and J by 0 bases, with 6 bases left in between. Germline CDR1 SEHNR, CDR2 FQNEAQ (reference sequence). The CDR3 nucleotides are TGTGCCAGCAGCTTCGAGTACTCCTACAATGAGCAGTTCTTC. Amino acid sequence: CASSFEYSYNEQFF.

The V and J genes are TRBV29-1 and TRBJ1-1; possible D gene TRBD1, 5 bases. In germline, CDR1 is SQVTM, CDR2 ANQGSEA. Deletions cut 6 bases from V and 2 bases from J, with 13 bases between. CDR3 length equals 13 residues. CDR3 DNA: TGCAGCGTCAAATACACAGGTAACACTGAAGCTTTCTTT. Residues: CSVKYTGNTEAFF.

This clonotype showed up just once. A much larger clonotype is one base distant, so this may be a read error. The chain carries TRBV7-2 and TRBJ2-7; the D gene could be TRBD1 or TRBD2 (6 bases each). Germline loops: CDR1 SGHTA, CDR2 FQGNSA. The CDR3 runs 13 residues. Trimming removed 8 bases from V and 7 bases from J, with 18 bases in between. In nucleotides, the CDR3 is TGTGCCAGCCACAGGGACTGGAACAATGAGCAGTACTTC. Translation gives CASHRDWNNEQYF.

The chain couples TRBV28 to TRBJ2-7; D is perhaps TRBD2 (6 bases). CDR3 size: 15 residues. V lost 3 bases, J lost 1 base, and 13 bases lay in between. Germline CDR1 reads MDHEN; CDR2 reads SYDVKM. The CDR3 DNA follows: TGTGCCAGCAGTTTGGGAGGCCCGACTTCCTACGAGCAGTACTTC. This codes for CASSLGGPTSYEQYF.

In its sample, this clonotype was seen a few times. The V call is TRBV20-1, the J call TRBJ2-3, with TRBD2 matching 11 bases. The CDR3 consists of 17 residues. CDR1 is DFQATT, CDR2 SNEGSKA, per germline (reference sequence). Germline trimming cut 3 bases from V and 3 bases from J; bases unmatched to any gene: 11. The CDR3 DNA reads TGCAGTGCTAGGTTAGCGGGAGGGCCGGTTTGGACAGATACGCAGTATTTT. Translating gives CSARLAGGPVWTDTQYF.

This clonotype was observed a few times. The chain links TRBV10-1 to TRBJ2-3; 13 bases align to TRBD2. Germline-derived CDR1 and CDR2 are WNHNN and SYGVQD (reference sequence). With 5 bases clipped from V and 3 bases from J, the junction kept 5 bases outside the gene matches. The CDR3 runs 16 residues. CDR3 coding DNA: TGCGCCAGCAGTCCGACTAGCGGGGGGTATACAGATACGCAGTATTTT. Translating gives CASSPTSGGYTDTQYF.

Many counts were recorded for this clonotype. CDR3 in amino acids: CASGRSGSVEQYF. CDR3 nucleotides: TGTGCCAGCGGGCGTAGCGGGAGTGTCGAGCAGTACTTC. The chain has TRBV7-9 and TRBJ2-7; 9 bases align to TRBD2. This CDR3 region has 13 residues. The trim removed 8 bases at V and 6 bases at J, leaving 8 bases unmatched. From germline, CDR1 is SEHNR and CDR2 FQNEAQ (reference sequence).

This clonotype showed up many times. The chain combines TRBV6-1 with TRBJ2-3; D may correspond to TRBD1 or TRBD2 (6 bases each). Germline V gene data show CDR1 as MNHNS and CDR2 as SASEGT. V was shortened by 6 bases and J by 10 bases, with 23 bases between the two germline ends. The CDR3 totals 15 residues. The DNA of the CDR3 is TGTGCCAGCAGCAAAAAGTGGGCAGGGGAGGTAGCGCAGTATTTT. It is translated as CASSKKWAGEVAQYF.

The chain couples TRBV6-5 to TRBJ1-5; no reliable D call. Germline V CDR1 and CDR2: MNHEY, SVGAGI. V was pared by 0 bases and J by 3 bases, with 9 bases between. CDR3 size: 15 residues. The CDR3: CASSYSQSFNQPQHF. The CDR3 bases are TGTGCCAGCAGTTACTCACAGAGTTTCAATCAGCCCCAGCATTTT.

This clonotype has just a few counts. The J gene is TRBJ1-1, the V gene TRBV11-1; no clear D. The germline V and J ends were trimmed by 6 bases and 0 bases, with 17 bases remaining between them. The length of the CDR3 is 16 residues. Germline loops: CDR1 SGHAT, CDR2 FQDESV (reference sequence). The CDR3 DNA reads TGTGCCAGCAGTTATAAAGGCGGGCTCTTGAACACTGAAGCTTTCTTT. As protein: CASSYKGGLLNTEAFF.

The chain carries TRBV4-1 and TRBJ2-1; TRBD1 aligns across 7 bases. TRBJ2-7 matches the DNA end more closely, so the J call is doubtful. Germline V gene lookup returns CDR1 MGHRA and CDR2 YSYEKL. This CDR3 comprises 13 residues. The CDR3 protein is CASSYRGEDEQYF. CDR3 in DNA: TGCGCCAGCAGTTACAGGGGCGAGGACGAGCAGTACTTC.

This clonotype was counted between two and nine times. This chain uses TRBV20-1 with TRBJ2-7; D assignment may be TRBD1 or TRBD2 (5 bases each). The CDR3 totals 12 residues. Germline CDR1 is DFQATT and CDR2 is SNEGSKA (reference sequence). The V gene lost 3 bases and the J gene lost 3 bases, with 9 bases spanning the gap. The CDR3 here is CSARRDDYEQYF. In DNA form, the CDR3 reads TGCAGTGCTAGGAGGGACGACTACGAGCAGTACTTC.

The genes are TRBV12-3 or TRBV12-4 and TRBJ1-2; no firm D call. Trimming removed 2 bases at V and 8 bases at J, with 12 bases between. The CDR3 sequence is 13 residues long. CDR3 region: CASSLLPGAGYTF. The CDR3 DNA is TGTGCCAGCAGTTTACTGCCGGGAGCGGGCTACACCTTC.

On this clonotype itself: At one end the junction does not follow the germline gene, possibly because of a read error. The rearrangement links TRBV12-3 or TRBV12-4 to TRBJ2-4; D remains ambiguous. The assigned J gene may be wrong: the sequence end matches TRBJ2-7 better. The CDR3 is 15 amino acids. The CDR3 is CASSPDLYSSHEQYF. CDR3 DNA: TGTGCCAGCAGCCCCGACCTATACAGCTCCCACGAGCAGTACTTC.

The chain uses TRBV4-3 and TRBJ1-2; D unclear. CDR1 LGHNA and CDR2 YSLEER come from the germline V gene. The CDR3 spans 15 residues. Trimming took 1 base from V and 4 from J, leaving 13 bases between them. CDR3 amino acids: CASSQGAESLYGYTF. CDR3 in DNA: TGCGCCAGCAGCCAAGGGGCGGAGTCCCTCTATGGCTACACCTTC.

This clonotype was counted only a few times. This chain links TRBV13 with TRBJ1-4, with TRBD1 identical over 7 bases. Germline assignment: CDR1 PRHDT and CDR2 FYEKMQ (reference sequence). V was clipped by 5 bases and J by 7 bases; unmatched bases: 10. The CDR3 has 15 residues. CDR3 in amino acids: CASSGTVTGLEKLFF. The CDR3 coding sequence is TGTGCCAGCAGCGGGACCGTGACAGGGCTTGAAAAACTGTTTTTT.

This clonotype was observed a handful of times. The rearrangement links TRBV3-1 to TRBJ1-2; 9 bases agree with TRBD1. Germline CDR1 and CDR2: LGHDT and YNNKEL (reference sequence). The CDR3 consists of 17 residues. J lost 1 base, V lost 4 bases, and 10 bases had no gene match. CDR3 amino acids: CASSPGTGTESNYGYTF. CDR3 sequence (DNA): TGTGCCAGCAGCCCCGGGACAGGGACGGAAAGTAACTATGGCTACACCTTC.

There are a few counts of this clonotype. This chain connects TRBV5-1 to TRBJ2-5; 7 bases fit TRBD1. The ends lost 0 bases at V and 1 base at J; junction bases unmatched: 6. CDR3 length: 16 residues. Germline-derived CDR1 and CDR2 are SGHRS and YFSETQ. CDR3 loop: CASSLEARDSQETQYF. In nucleotides, the CDR3 is TGCGCCAGCAGCTTGGAGGCTAGGGACAGCCAAGAGACCCAGTACTTC.

The chain is built from TRBV7-9 and TRBJ2-4, with 7 bases matching TRBD2. V was clipped by 3 bases and J by 4 bases; unmatched bases: 3. This CDR3 spans 14 amino acids. Germline loops: CDR1 SEHNR, CDR2 FQNEAQ (reference sequence). CDR3 nucleotides: TGTGCCAGCAGCTTGCCGGGACTAAAAAACATTCAGTACTTC. Protein: CASSLPGLKNIQYF.

J is TRBJ1-4 and V is TRBV3-1; weak D call: TRBD1 (5 bases). The CDR3 loop spans 16 amino acids. Trimming cost V 0 bases and J 4 bases, with 12 bases left between them. CDR1 is LGHDT and CDR2 is YNNKEL in the germline V gene (reference sequence). CDR3 in amino acids: CASSQERGSLNEKLFF. CDR3 DNA sequence: TGTGCCAGCAGCCAAGAGCGGGGCAGCCTTAATGAAAAACTGTTTTTT. Looking up the rest from reference TRBV3-1 and TRBJ1-4 gives the full variable domain: DTAVSQTPKYLVTQMGNDKSIKCEQNLGHDTMYWYKQDSKKFLKIMFSYNNKELIINETVPNRFSPKSPDKAHLNLHINSLELGDSAVYFCASSQERGSLNEKLFFGSGTQLSVL.

The chain joins TRBV7-2 to TRBJ1-1, with a tentative D call TRBD1 (5 bases). Germline V gene lookup returns CDR1 SGHTA and CDR2 FQGNSA. The CDR3 loop spans 15 amino acids. V shed 5 bases and J shed 4 bases, with 17 bases lying between them. This CDR3 reads CASSPRDAGVTEAFF. The DNA of the CDR3 is TGTGCCAGCAGCCCCCGGGACGCGGGCGTCACTGAAGCTTTCTTT.

In this sample, this clonotype turned up a few times. The chain links TRBV4-3 to TRBJ2-1; D is uncertain. Germline CDR1 LGHNA, CDR2 YSLEER. V dropped 4 bases and J dropped 5 bases, with 12 bases sitting between them. There are 14 residues in the CDR3. CDR3 coding DNA: TGCGCCAGCAGCCCCGAGTCCCGGAACAATGAGCAGTTCTTC. This sequence encodes CASSPESRNNEQFF.

This clonotype has ten or more counts. CDR3 in DNA: TGTGCCAGCGGGAATCGCGAGCAGTACTTC. It yields the protein CASGNREQYF. The chain employs TRBV12-3 or TRBV12-4 and TRBJ2-7; D not certain. This CDR3 has 10 amino acids. The ends were cut back, 8 bases at V and 6 bases at J, with 8 bases in the middle.